This T cell receptor (beta chain) was recorded in a study of OX40 agonist ivuxolimab in advanced cancers. TCRdb's copy holds only in-frame clones and misses some; the assay was immunoSEQ multiplex PCR. The data show about 50,000 clones, approximately 75% seen once. The receptor was derived from an adult with an advanced solid tumor such as melanoma, head and neck, liver or kidney cancer. The starting material was CD4+ or CD8+ T cells sorted from blood, obtained in a trial of the OX40 agonist ivuxolimab.

The CDR3 protein is CAWTRSRETEAFF. As DNA, the CDR3 is TGTGCCTGGACCCGATCAAGGGAAACTGAAGCTTTCTTT. The chain couples TRBV30 to TRBJ1-1; unclear D gene. The CDR3 is 13 amino acids. Per germline, CDR1 GTSNPN and CDR2 SVGIG (reference sequence). Trimming cost V 4 bases and J 5 bases, with 14 bases left between them.